The TCR beta chain described here comes from a study of T cell repertoires in cytomegalovirus infection. In the study overall: A matching HLA type, together with CMV infection, was signaled by public TCR beta signatures. Findings and caveats of the study: Predominance within the ex vivo response was attributable to HLA-C-restricted CMV-specific TCR beta clonotypes. CMV carriers having the relevant HLA were flagged by cumulative public TCR beta family frequency.

This clonotype was seen at least ten times. Its antigen is as yet unknown. A single record per CDR3 protein comes from TCRdb applying MiXCR to the reads. Among about 200,000 distinct CDR3 sequences, roughly 9.8% were seen once, and the ten largest hold about 4.6%. Germline V gene sequence: CDR1 SGHTA, CDR2 FQGNSA. The CDR3 is 13 amino acids. Trimming cost V 4 bases and J 5 bases, with 11 bases left between them. The TCR was taken from a human donor in good health (CMV status not recorded). Some clones in this sample may be carry-over from other donors' samples. V usage is TRBV7-2 and J usage is TRBJ2-5; D may be TRBD1 (6 bases). The material sequenced was PBMCs. The CDR3 spells CASSSYREETQYF. CDR3 DNA sequence: TGTGCCAGCAGCTCCTACAGGGAGGAGACCCAGTACTTC.